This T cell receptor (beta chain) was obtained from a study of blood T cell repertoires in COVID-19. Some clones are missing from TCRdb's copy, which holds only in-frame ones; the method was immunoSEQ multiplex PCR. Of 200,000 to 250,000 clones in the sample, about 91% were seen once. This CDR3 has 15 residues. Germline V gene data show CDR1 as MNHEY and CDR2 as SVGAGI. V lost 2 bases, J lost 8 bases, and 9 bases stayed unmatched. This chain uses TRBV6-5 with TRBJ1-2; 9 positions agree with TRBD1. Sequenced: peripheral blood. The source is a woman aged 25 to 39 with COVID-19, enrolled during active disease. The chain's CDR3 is CASSYATQGAQGYTF. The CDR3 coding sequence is TGTGCCAGCAGTTACGCAACACAGGGGGCGCAGGGCTACACCTTC.